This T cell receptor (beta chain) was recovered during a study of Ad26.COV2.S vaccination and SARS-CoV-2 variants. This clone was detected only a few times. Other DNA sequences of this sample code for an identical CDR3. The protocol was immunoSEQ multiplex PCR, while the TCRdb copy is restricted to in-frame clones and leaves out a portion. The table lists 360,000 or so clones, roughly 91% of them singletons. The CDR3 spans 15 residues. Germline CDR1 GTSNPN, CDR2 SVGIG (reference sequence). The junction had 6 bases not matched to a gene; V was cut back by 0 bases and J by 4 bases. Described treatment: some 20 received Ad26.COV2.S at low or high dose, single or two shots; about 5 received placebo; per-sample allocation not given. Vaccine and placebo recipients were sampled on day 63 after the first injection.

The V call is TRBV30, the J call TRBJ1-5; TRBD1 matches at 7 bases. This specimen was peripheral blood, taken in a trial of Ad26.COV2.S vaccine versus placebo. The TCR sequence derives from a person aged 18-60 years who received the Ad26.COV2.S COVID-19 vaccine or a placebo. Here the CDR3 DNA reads TGTGCCTGGAGTGTACTAGGGGGCTCAAATCAGCCCCAGCATTTT. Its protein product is CAWSVLGGSNQPQHF. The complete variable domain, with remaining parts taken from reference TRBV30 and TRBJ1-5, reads SQTIHQWPATLVQPVGSPLSLECTVEGTSNPNLYWYRQAAGRGLQLLFYSVGIGQISSEVPQNLSASRPQDRQFILSSKKLLLSDSGFYLCAWSVLGGSNQPQHFGDGTRLSIL.